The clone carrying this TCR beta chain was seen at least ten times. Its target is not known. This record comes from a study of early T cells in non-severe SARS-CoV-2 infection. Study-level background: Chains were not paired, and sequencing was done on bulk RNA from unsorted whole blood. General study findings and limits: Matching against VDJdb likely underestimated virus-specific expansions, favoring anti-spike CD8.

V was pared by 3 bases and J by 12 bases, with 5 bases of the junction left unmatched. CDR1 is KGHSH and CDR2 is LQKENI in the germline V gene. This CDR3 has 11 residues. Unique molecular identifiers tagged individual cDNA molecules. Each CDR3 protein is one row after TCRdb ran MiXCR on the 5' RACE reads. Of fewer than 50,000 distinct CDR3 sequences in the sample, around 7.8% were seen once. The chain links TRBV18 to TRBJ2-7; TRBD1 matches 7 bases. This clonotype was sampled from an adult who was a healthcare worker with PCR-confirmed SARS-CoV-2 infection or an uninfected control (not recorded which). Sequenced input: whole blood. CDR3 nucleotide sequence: TGTGCCAGCTCACCCGGGACAGATAGGTACTTC. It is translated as CASSPGTDRYF. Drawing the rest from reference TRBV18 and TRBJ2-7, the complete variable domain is NAGVMQNPRHLVRRRGQEARLRCSPMKGHSHVYWYRQLPEEGLKFMVYLQKENIIDESGMPKERFSAEFPKEGPSILRIQQVVRGDSAAYFCASSPGTDRYFGPGTRLTVT.